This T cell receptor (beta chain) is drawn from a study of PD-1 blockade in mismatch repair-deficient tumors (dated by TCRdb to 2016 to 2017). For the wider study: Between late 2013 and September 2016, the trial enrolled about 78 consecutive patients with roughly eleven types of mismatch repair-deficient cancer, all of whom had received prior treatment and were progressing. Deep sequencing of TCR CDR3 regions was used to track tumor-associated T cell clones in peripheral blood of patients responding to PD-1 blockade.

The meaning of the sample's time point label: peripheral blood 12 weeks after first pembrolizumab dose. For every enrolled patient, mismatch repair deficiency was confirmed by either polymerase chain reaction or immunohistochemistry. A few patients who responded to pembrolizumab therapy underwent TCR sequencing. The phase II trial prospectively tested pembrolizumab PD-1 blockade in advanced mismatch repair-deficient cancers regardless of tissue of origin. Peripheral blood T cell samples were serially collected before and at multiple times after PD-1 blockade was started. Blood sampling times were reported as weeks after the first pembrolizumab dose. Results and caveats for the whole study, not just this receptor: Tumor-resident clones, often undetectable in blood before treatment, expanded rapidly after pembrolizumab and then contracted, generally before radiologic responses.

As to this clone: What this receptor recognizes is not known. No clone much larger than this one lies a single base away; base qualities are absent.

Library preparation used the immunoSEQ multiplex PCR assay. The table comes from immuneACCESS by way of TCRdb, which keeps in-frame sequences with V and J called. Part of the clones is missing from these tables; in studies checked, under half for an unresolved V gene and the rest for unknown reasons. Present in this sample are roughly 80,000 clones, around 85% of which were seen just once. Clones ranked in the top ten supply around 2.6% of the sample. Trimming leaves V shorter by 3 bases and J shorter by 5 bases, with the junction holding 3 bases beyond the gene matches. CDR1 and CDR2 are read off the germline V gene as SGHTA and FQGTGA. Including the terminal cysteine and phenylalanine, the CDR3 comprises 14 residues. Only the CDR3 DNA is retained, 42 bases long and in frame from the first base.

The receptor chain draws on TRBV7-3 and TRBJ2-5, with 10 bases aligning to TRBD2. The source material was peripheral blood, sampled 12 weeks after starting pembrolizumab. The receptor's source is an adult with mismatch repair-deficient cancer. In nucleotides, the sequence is TGTGCCAGCAGCTTGAGCGGGAGGGCCGAGACCCAGTACTTC. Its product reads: CASSLSGRAETQYF.